A selection of T cell receptor beta chains follows, all from one sample in a study of control samples from healthy donors and cancer patients. Clones were sequenced by immunoSEQ multiplex PCR, and TCRdb holds only the in-frame ones, with some missing. The sample includes over 70,000 clones, roughly nine tenths of them seen just once. Sequencing was done on a sample of blood. These receptor sequences come from a woman aged 60-75 years in good health. Each CDR3 is given with its conserved first and last residue. D genes are given only for firm matches. Clone size, where shown, is once, few, many, or a class for clones that have expanded.

V	size	J	D	DNA	CDR3
TRBV7-3	-	TRBJ2-7	TRBD1	TGTGCCAGCAGCCCCGGGACAGGGGCTGATCACGAGCAGTACTTC	CASSPGTGADHEQYF
TRBV28	-	TRBJ2-7	TRBD2	TGTGCCAGCAGTTCTTCTAGCGGAGCCCCCTACGAGCAGTACTTC	CASSSSSGAPYEQYF
TRBV6-5	-	TRBJ2-5	-	TGTGCCAGCAGTTACTTCCCCCTCCGAGGGCAAGAGACCCAGTACTTC	CASSYFPLRGQETQYF
TRBV13	-	TRBJ2-3	-	TGTGCCAGCAGCTCAGAAGCGGGTGTCTTCACAGATACGCAGTATTTT	CASSSEAGVFTDTQYF
TRBV7-2	-	TRBJ2-5	TRBD2	TGTGCCAGCAGCTCCCGAGCGGGGACGGGAGAGACCCAGTACTTC	CASSSRAGTGETQYF
TRBV3-1/TRBV3-2	-	TRBJ2-2	-	TGTGCCAGCAGCCGTACCTCTGGAGGAAACACCGGGGAGCTGTTTTTT	CASSRTSGGNTGELFF
TRBV28	-	TRBJ2-5	-	TGTGCCAGCAGTTCTCCTCGGACAGCAGGCCTTCAAGAGACCCAGTACTTC	CASSSPRTAGLQETQYF
TRBV6-2/TRBV6-3	-	TRBJ1-5	-	TGTGCCAGCAGTTACTACCCAGGGCGGGTAGGGATCGATCAGCCCCAGCATTTT	CASSYYPGRVGIDQPQHF
TRBV6-1	-	TRBJ1-2	-	TGTGCCAGCAGTGAAGCGCCGGGGAGTAGCTATGGCTACACCTTC	CASSEAPGSSYGYTF
TRBV3-1/TRBV3-2	-	TRBJ2-7	-	TGTGCCAGCAGCCTTATCCGGGCAGGCTCTATACGAGTCCAGTACTTC	CASSLIRAGSIRVQYF
TRBV12-3/TRBV12-4	-	TRBJ1-5	-	TGTGCCAGCACCAATAGCAATCAGCCCCAGCATTTT	CASTNSNQPQHF
TRBV14	-	TRBJ1-2	TRBD1	TGTGCCAGCAGCCACGACAGGGCCGGGGCTGGCTACACCTTC	CASSHDRAGAGYTF
TRBV19	-	TRBJ2-1	TRBD2	TGTGCCAGTAGATGGGGATCTAGCGGGGGGCACAATGAGCAGTTCTTC	CASRWGSSGGHNEQFF
TRBV30	-	TRBJ1-1	-	TGTGCCTGGAGTCCCATGGGAGGTTCGGGGACTGAAGCTTTCTTT	CAWSPMGGSGTEAFF
TRBV10-3	few	TRBJ1-6	-	TGTGCCATCAGTGTAGGACCAAATTCACCCCTCCACTTT	CAISVGPNSPLHF
TRBV5-4	-	TRBJ1-1	-	TGTGCCAGCAGCTTAGACAGGTCTGAAGCTTTCTTT	CASSLDRSEAFF
TRBV6-5	-	TRBJ1-1	TRBD1	TGTGCCCTCCGGAGGACAGGAGGCACTGAAGCTTTCTTT	CALRRTGGTEAFF
TRBV30	-	TRBJ1-1	-	TGTGCCTGGACTGACAGAAACACTGAAGCTTTCTTT	CAWTDRNTEAFF
TRBV6-1	-	TRBJ2-3	TRBD2	TGTGCCAGCAGTGAAGCAAAAACCCGGACTAGCGGGATCGGAGGTACGCAGTATTTT	CASSEAKTRTSGIGGTQYF
TRBV13	-	TRBJ2-7	-	TGTGCCAGCAGGGTAGGGGGATACGAGCAGTACTTC	CASRVGGYEQYF
TRBV11-2	-	TRBJ2-7	-	TGTGCCAGCAGCTTAGGGCTAGGGATCGACGAGCAGTACTTC	CASSLGLGIDEQYF
TRBV19	-	TRBJ1-5	-	TGTGCCAGTAGTATCTTCCAAAACAATCAGCCCCAGCATTTT	CASSIFQNNQPQHF
TRBV12-5	-	TRBJ2-7	TRBD1	TGTGCTAGTGGTTCGACAGGGGGTTCGTACGAGCAGTACTTC	CASGSTGGSYEQYF
TRBV3-1/TRBV3-2	-	TRBJ2-6	-	TGTGCCAGCAGCCAGGACCCCCGGGCGGCTGGGGCCAACGTCCTGACTTTC	CASSQDPRAAGANVLTF
TRBV11-3	-	TRBJ1-6	-	TGTGCCAGCAGCGCTTCCGGGGGAAATTCACCCCTCCACTTT	CASSASGGNSPLHF
TRBV27	few	TRBJ1-1	TRBD1	TGTGCCAGCAGTACCCAGGACAGGGGAAACACTGAAGCTTTCTTT	CASSTQDRGNTEAFF
TRBV6-5	-	TRBJ1-2	TRBD1	TGTGCCAGCAGCCCGATACTGACAGGGAACTATGGCTACACCTTC	CASSPILTGNYGYTF
TRBV2	-	TRBJ2-5	TRBD2	TGTGCCAGCACGGGCTCGGGGGGGACCCAGTACTTC	CASTGSGGTQYF
TRBV28	-	TRBJ1-3	TRBD1	TGTGCCAGCAGTCGGGACAGGGGATCTGGAAACACCATATATTTT	CASSRDRGSGNTIYF
TRBV7-9	-	TRBJ1-1	-	TGTGCCAGCAGCTTAGCAGAGAACACTGAAGCTTTCTTT	CASSLAENTEAFF
TRBV28	-	TRBJ2-3	-	TGTGCCAGCATTTCTGCAGGGGTCCTACTTAACACAGATACGCAGTATTTT	CASISAGVLLNTDTQYF
TRBV6-5	-	TRBJ2-7	-	TGTGCCAGCAGTTCAGGGAACTCCTACGAGCAGTACTTC	CASSSGNSYEQYF
TRBV6-5	few	TRBJ1-3	-	TGTGCCAGCAGTTCGCGGACTCTTAGCTCTGGAAACACCATATATTTT	CASSSRTLSSGNTIYF
TRBV4-1	-	TRBJ2-5	TRBD2	TGCGCCAGCAGTCGCGGGGGGCCCCAAGAGACCCAGTACTTC	CASSRGGPQETQYF
TRBV28	-	TRBJ1-1	-	TGTGCCAGCAGGGGTAGTGGTTTGGTGAACACTGAAGCTTTCTTT	CASRGSGLVNTEAFF
TRBV9	once	TRBJ1-1	-	TGTGCCAGCAGCGTACGAGAAGGCACTGAAGCTTTCTTT	CASSVREGTEAFF
TRBV7-9	few	TRBJ1-5	-	TGTGCCAGCAGCTTCCGGGGGGCACATCAGCCCCAGCATTTT	CASSFRGAHQPQHF
TRBV19	-	TRBJ1-2	-	TGTGCCAGTAGTATAGGCGGGGGTTCGGCCCTTTATGGCTACACCTTC	CASSIGGGSALYGYTF
TRBV6-2/TRBV6-3	-	TRBJ1-5	-	TGTGCCAGCAGTTACGCCCGGGGGCAGGGGAAGGGTCAGCCCCAGCATTTT	CASSYARGQGKGQPQHF
TRBV18	-	TRBJ2-1	TRBD1	TGTGCCAGCCCCCCCCGGACAGGTAACAATGAGCAGTTCTTC	CASPPRTGNNEQFF
TRBV11-2	-	TRBJ2-3	TRBD1	TGTGCCAGCAATTGGGACAGGGGACTAGATACGCAGTATTTT	CASNWDRGLDTQYF
TRBV12-3/TRBV12-4	-	TRBJ1-1	-	TGTGCCAGCAGTGGAGGAAACACTGAAGCTTTCTTT	CASSGGNTEAFF
TRBV10-3	-	TRBJ1-2	-	TGTGCCATCAGTGACCCAAGGACGGCAGCTAACTATGGCTACACCTTC	CAISDPRTAANYGYTF
TRBV7-9	-	TRBJ2-3	TRBD1	TGTGCCAGCAGCTTAGCCAGGGACAGTTCGAACACAGATACGCAGTATTTT	CASSLARDSSNTDTQYF
TRBV29-1	-	TRBJ2-7	TRBD2	TGCAGCGCCTCGCTTGGCGGGGCGGGAGGGTGGGGTCTGGAGCAGTACTTC	CSASLGGAGGWGLEQYF
TRBV27	once	TRBJ2-1	TRBD2	TGTGCCAGCAGTTGGACTAGCGGAGAGGGCAATGAGCAGTTCTTC	CASSWTSGEGNEQFF
TRBV19	once	TRBJ1-2	-	TGTGCCAGTAGGGGCAGGGCTTGGTGGTATGGCTACACCTTC	CASRGRAWWYGYTF
TRBV9	-	TRBJ1-1	-	TGTGCCAGCAGCGTAGTAGGAGGGGGAAACACTGAAGCTTTCTTT	CASSVVGGGNTEAFF
TRBV5-1	-	TRBJ1-4	TRBD1	TGCGCCAGCAGCTGGACAGGGGGCCGGGAAAAACTGTTTTTT	CASSWTGGREKLFF
TRBV5-1	-	TRBJ1-1	TRBD1	TGCGCCAGCAACCAGGACAGGGTGGGGAGGGAAGCTTTCTTT	CASNQDRVGREAFF
TRBV7-9	-	TRBJ2-3	-	TGTGCCAGCAGCTTATCACCTAGCACAGATACGCAGTATTTT	CASSLSPSTDTQYF